This TCR beta chain was found in a study of blood T cell repertoires in COVID-19. Study summary: The cDNA or gDNA used as material had been derived from T cells, B-cell-depleted T cells, or PBMCs.

CDR1 is KGHDR, CDR2 SFDVKD, per germline. Trimming removed 5 bases at V and 8 bases at J, with 14 bases between. CDR3 length equals 13 residues. TCRdb keeps only in-frame clones here, not all; method: immunoSEQ multiplex PCR. The sample includes around 170,000 clones, around 90% seen only once; the top ten take roughly 3.1%. Sequencing was carried out using peripheral blood. The origin of this receptor is a man between 60 and 75 years old with acute or convalescent COVID-19. This rearrangement joins TRBV24-1 to TRBJ1-1; the D gene is possibly TRBD1 (5 bases). CDR3 DNA: TGTGCCACCAGTGGGAGGGGTTCATGGGAAGCTTTCTTT. Protein sequence: CATSGRGSWEAFF.